The sample holds a few counts of the clone carrying this T cell receptor (beta chain). Its antigen is unknown. The data originate from a study of cytomegalovirus exposure and HLA in healthy donors. Overall study results and limits: Among TCR sequences, most were rare, though some public TCRs appeared in many donors. One later analysis, an examination of the roughly 130 validation repertoires, found that first-cohort TCR clusters tended to co-occur in them. Published work reported that the classifier diagnosed cytomegalovirus status with high specificity and sensitivity.

Sequencing was performed with immunoSEQ multiplex PCR; in TCRdb, only in-frame clones are kept and a portion is missing. The sample gives 120,000 or so clones, over 75% of which show up once; approximately 1.4% is in the top ten. V dropped 1 base and J dropped 4 bases, with 10 bases sitting between them. Germline CDR1 LGHNA, CDR2 YSLEER. This CDR3 comprises 14 residues. This clonotype originated in a woman aged 25-40 years in good health and CMV-seropositive. The chain has TRBV4-3 and TRBJ2-5; TRBD1 might be the D (6 bases). Specimen: PBMCs. The CDR3 sequence is CASSQVGGGETQYF. The CDR3 nucleotides read TGCGCCAGCAGCCAAGTTGGGGGCGGAGAGACCCAGTACTTC.